One and the same sample provided the 12 T cell receptor beta chains below, sequenced in a study of T-cell memory formation after mild COVID-19. TCRdb re-called the 5' RACE reads through MiXCR, storing one row per CDR3 protein. The table has 150,000 or so distinct CDR3 sequences, around 30% seen once; the top ten hold 12%. Material for sequencing was PBMCs or a T cell subset sorted from them (not recorded which). Source of these receptors: an adult woman who had mild COVID-19 (a few samples of this study predate the infection). Cell type and time point are not known.

This clonotype came up many times. The chain employs TRBV12-3 or TRBV12-4 and TRBJ1-1, with 8 bases identical to TRBD1. CDR3 length: 13 residues. The trim removed 5 bases at V and 4 bases at J, leaving 3 bases unmatched. CDR3 region: CASSPGQGTEAFF. CDR3 nucleotides: TGTGCCAGCAGTCCCGGACAGGGCACTGAAGCTTTCTTT.

This chain links TRBV4-1 with TRBJ1-6; possibly TRBD1 for D (6 bases). The germline CDR1 and CDR2 sequences are MGHRA and YSYEKL. CDR3 length: 14 amino acids. The V and J ends lost 7 bases and 8 bases respectively, with 15 bases between them. The CDR3 loop is CASKTGSLDSPLHF. CDR3 in DNA: TGCGCCAGCAAGACAGGCTCCCTAGATTCACCCCTCCACTTT.

This chain uses TRBV12-3 or TRBV12-4 with TRBJ2-7, with D perhaps matching TRBD1 (6 bases). This CDR3 has 14 amino acids. The V end lost 6 bases, the J end lost 4 bases, and 16 bases lay between the germline ends. CDR3 in amino acids: CASSPMDSPYEQYF. CDR3 DNA sequence: TGTGCCAGCAGCCCCATGGACAGCCCATACGAGCAGTACTTC.

This clonotype was observed many times. The rearrangement uses TRBV12-3 or TRBV12-4 and TRBJ2-3; 9 bases line up with TRBD2. The V and J ends lost 3 bases and 4 bases, in that order; junction bases with no gene match: 2. This CDR3 region has 14 residues. In DNA, the CDR3 is TGTGCCAGCAGTTTGGGCGGGGGGGCAGATACGCAGTATTTT. Protein sequence: CASSLGGGADTQYF.

The rearrangement uses TRBV6-6 and TRBJ2-7; 7 bases map to TRBD2. This CDR3 is built from 15 residues. In germline, CDR1 is MNHNY, CDR2 SVGAGI (reference sequence). Trimming at V came to 0 bases and at J to 0 bases, leaving 2 bases not matched to a gene. The CDR3, as DNA: TGTGCCAGCAGTTACTCGGCGGGGGTCTCCTACGAGCAGTACTTC. Translated: CASSYSAGVSYEQYF.

The genes are TRBV10-3 and TRBJ2-7, with D tentatively TRBD1 or TRBD2 (5 bases each). CDR3 length: 12 amino acids. Germline CDR1 reads ENHRY; CDR2 reads SYGVKD. V was pared by 3 bases and J by 5 bases, with 8 bases between. DNA for the CDR3: TGTGCCATCAGTGACGGGGCTGACGAGCAGTACTTC. Residues: CAISDGADEQYF.

V usage is TRBV18 and J usage is TRBJ2-7; TRBD1 agrees at 9 bases. After removal of 0 bases from V and 1 base from J, the junction contained 4 bases not matched to a gene. The CDR3 loop spans 16 amino acids. In germline, CDR1 is KGHSH, CDR2 LQKENI. The CDR3 region has the DNA TGTGCCAGCTCACCACCCACCGGGACAGGGTCCTACGAGCAGTACTTC. It specifies CASSPPTGTGSYEQYF.

The V and J genes are TRBV4-1 and TRBJ1-2; D remains ambiguous. CDR1 and CDR2 (germline): MGHRA, YSYEKL. Trimming removed 1 base from V and 7 bases from J, with 19 bases in between. There are 16 residues in the CDR3. The CDR3 reads CASSQGESSRRSGYTF. DNA for the CDR3: TGCGCCAGCAGCCAAGGGGAGAGCTCCCGAAGGAGTGGCTACACCTTC.

The chain couples TRBV12-3 or TRBV12-4 to TRBJ1-3, with D maybe TRBD1 (5 bases). CDR3 length: 13 amino acids. V shed 6 bases and J shed 4 bases, with 10 bases lying between them. This chain's CDR3 is CASSRVFGNTIYF. The CDR3 region has the DNA TGTGCCAGCAGCAGGGTTTTCGGAAACACCATATATTTT.

This clonotype was observed a few times. The V and J genes are TRBV30 and TRBJ2-7, with TRBD2 matching over 7 bases. The CDR3 spans 13 residues. Trimming cost V 2 bases and J 2 bases; bases outside gene matches: 3. CDR1 GTSNPN and CDR2 SVGIG come from the germline V gene (reference sequence). In nucleotides, the CDR3 is TGTGCCTGGAGTACACTAGCGACCTACGAGCAGTACTTC. Translation gives CAWSTLATYEQYF. Supplemented by reference TRBV30 and TRBJ2-7, the full variable domain reads SQTIHQWPATLVQPVGSPLSLECTVEGTSNPNLYWYRQAAGRGLQLLFYSVGIGQISSEVPQNLSASRPQDRQFILSSKKLLLSDSGFYLCAWSTLATYEQYFGPGTRLTVT.

This clonotype was seen many times. This chain uses TRBV20-1 with TRBJ2-2; 7 nucleotides match TRBD1. Per the germline V gene, CDR1 is DFQATT and CDR2 is SNEGSKA (reference sequence). V gave up 1 base and J gave up 5 bases; unmatched junction bases: 7. This CDR3 region has 15 residues. The CDR3 protein is CSARGTGALTGELFF. The CDR3 DNA reads TGCAGTGCTAGAGGCACAGGGGCGCTGACCGGGGAGCTGTTTTTT.

This clonotype has just a few counts. The chain employs TRBV28 and TRBJ1-3, with unresolved D. V was shortened by 3 bases and J by 1 base, with 7 bases between the two germline ends. The CDR3 is made up of 14 amino acids. In germline, CDR1 is MDHEN, CDR2 SYDVKM. Written as DNA, the CDR3 is TGTGCCAGCAGTTTGAGGCGTTCTGGAAACACCATATATTTT. This translates into CASSLRRSGNTIYF.